The 28 T cell receptor beta chains below all came from one sample that was sequenced in a study of T-cell reconstitution after alpha-beta-depleted transplantation in children. Unique molecular identifiers were incorporated during preparation of the TCRbeta library. TCRdb reprocessed the PCR reads via MiXCR and lists one record per CDR3 protein. The sample records about 610,000 distinct CDR3 sequences, roughly 10% being singletons. The sequenced sample was PBMCs from the stem cell graft donor, obtained from the stem cell graft. The receptors were sampled from a human donor who donated a stem cell graft to a child with acute myeloid leukemia.

This clonotype was recorded many times. This rearrangement joins TRBV6-1 to TRBJ2-1, with 10 bases aligning to TRBD2. The trim removed 7 bases at V and 8 bases at J, leaving 17 bases unmatched. Germline values: CDR1 MNHNS, CDR2 SASEGT. The CDR3 contains 17 residues. The CDR3 DNA follows: TGTGCCAGCACCCCCGTCCCCCTAGCGGGAGTAGGCGATGAGCAGTTCTTC. It is translated as CASTPVPLAGVGDEQFF.

This clonotype was picked up many times. The CDR3 region is CASRFLAGGLEQYF. CDR3 nucleotide sequence: TGTGCCAGCAGATTCTTAGCGGGAGGGCTCGAGCAGTACTTC. J is TRBJ2-7 and V is TRBV6-2 or TRBV6-3; 11 positions match TRBD2. V was clipped by 6 bases and J by 6 bases; unmatched bases: 7. The germline gives CDR1 MNHEY, CDR2 SVGEGT. The CDR3 extends over 14 amino acids.

The chain is built from TRBV7-9 and TRBJ2-2, with D tentatively TRBD2 (6 bases). Germline V gene lookup returns CDR1 SEHNR and CDR2 FQNEAQ (reference sequence). The length of the CDR3 is 14 residues. V lost 8 bases and J lost 1, with 11 bases in between. The CDR3 DNA sequence: TGTGCCAGCCCCCCTAGCGAGAACACCGGGGAGCTGTTTTTT. Amino acids: CASPPSENTGELFF.

The CDR3 nucleotides read TGTGCCAGCAGTTACGTAGGAACTAGCGGGATAGATACGCAGTATTTT. Protein product: CASSYVGTSGIDTQYF. The chain couples TRBV6-5 to TRBJ2-3, with 10 bases identical to TRBD2. With 2 bases clipped from V and 5 bases from J, the junction kept 7 bases outside the gene matches. Germline assignment: CDR1 MNHEY and CDR2 SVGAGI. This CDR3 spans 16 amino acids.

In this sample, this clonotype turned up a few times. The chain couples TRBV6-2 or TRBV6-3 to TRBJ2-7; 7 bases are a match to TRBD2. CDR1 is MNHEY and CDR2 is SVGEGT in the germline V gene. V dropped 6 bases and J dropped 3; count of bases not matched to a gene: 8. This CDR3 is 14 amino acids long. The CDR3 is CASRPSGTSYEQYF. CDR3 in DNA: TGTGCCAGCAGACCAAGCGGGACCAGCTACGAGCAGTACTTC.

The chain has TRBV5-1 and TRBJ2-1; D is unclear. The CDR3 runs to 15 residues. The V gene's germline CDR1 is SGHRS and CDR2 YFSETQ. The V gene lost 4 bases and the J gene lost 3 bases, with 14 bases spanning the gap. This CDR3 reads CASSLSRQNYNEQFF. In nucleotides, the CDR3 is TGCGCCAGCAGCCTGAGTCGACAAAACTACAATGAGCAGTTCTTC.

This clonotype was counted many times. This rearrangement joins TRBV12-3 or TRBV12-4 to TRBJ1-5; perhaps TRBD1 as D (5 bases). The CDR3 covers 13 residues. V gave up 5 bases and J gave up 0 bases, with 5 bases separating them. CDR3 DNA: TGTGCCAGCAGTCAGGGTAGCAATCAGCCCCAGCATTTT. Residues: CASSQGSNQPQHF.

The rearrangement links TRBV12-5 to TRBJ2-7; D may be TRBD2 (5 bases). The germline CDR1 and CDR2 sequences are LGHNT and FRNRAP. CDR3 length: 13 amino acids. Deletions cut 2 bases from V and 7 bases from J, with 12 bases between. The CDR3 protein is CASGLWQSGEQYF. Written as DNA, the CDR3 is TGTGCTAGTGGTTTGTGGCAGTCGGGGGAGCAGTACTTC.

This clonotype was counted ten times or more. This chain uses TRBV6-2 or TRBV6-3 with TRBJ2-7; D gene ambiguous. V lost 2 bases to trimming and J lost 7 bases, with 9 bases between them. In germline, CDR1 is MNHEY, CDR2 SVGEGT. The CDR3 is 12 amino acids. The CDR3 region has the DNA TGTGCCAGCAGTTACCCCCCCACTGAGCAGTACTTC. Translated: CASSYPPTEQYF.

This clonotype was observed at least ten times. The CDR3 sequence: CASSLSADTNYGYTF. The CDR3 bases are TGCGCCAGCAGCTTATCCGCCGATACTAACTATGGCTACACCTTC. The rearrangement links TRBV5-1 to TRBJ1-2; D unresolved. From germline, CDR1 is SGHRS and CDR2 YFSETQ. The CDR3 is 15 amino acids. The V and J ends lost 2 bases and 0 bases respectively, with 11 bases between them.

A few counts support this clonotype. CDR3 DNA: TGCGCCAGCAGCCAAGGAATCCCGAGCTCCTACAATGAGCAGTTCTTC. Encoded protein: CASSQGIPSSYNEQFF. The chain recombines TRBV4-3 with TRBJ2-1; no clear D. The V end lost 1 base, the J end lost 0 bases, and 10 bases lay between the germline ends. This CDR3 spans 16 amino acids. In germline, CDR1 is LGHNA, CDR2 YSLEER.

The V call is TRBV19, the J call TRBJ2-1; 8 bases match TRBD2. The CDR3 runs 17 residues. The V segment lost 4 bases and the J segment 3 bases; nucleotides outside the gene matches: 11. Germline V gene sequence: CDR1 LNHDA, CDR2 SQIVND (reference sequence). Here the CDR3 reads CASSTGSPGLVYNEQFF. CDR3 DNA: TGTGCCAGTAGTACAGGTTCGCCGGGACTAGTCTACAATGAGCAGTTCTTC.

This clonotype occurred many times. V and J are TRBV5-1 and TRBJ2-7; TRBD2 aligns across 10 bases. Germline-derived CDR1 and CDR2 are SGHRS and YFSETQ. The trim removed 1 base at V and 6 bases at J, leaving 4 bases unmatched. This CDR3 comprises 14 residues. CDR3 in amino acids: CASSLLAGVGEQYF. CDR3 nucleotides: TGCGCCAGCAGCTTGCTAGCGGGAGTGGGCGAGCAGTACTTC.

This clonotype was detected a few times. This chain uses TRBV6-2 or TRBV6-3 with TRBJ1-5, with D unresolved. Trimming stripped 6 bases from V and 5 bases from J, with 23 bases between. The germline V gene encodes CDR1 MNHEY and CDR2 SVGEGT. CDR3 length equals 17 residues. The CDR3, as DNA: TGTGCCAGCAGAACTGGACGGGCGTGGGTGGTAGATCAGCCCCAGCATTTT. Its translation is CASRTGRAWVVDQPQHF.

There are a few counts of this clonotype. The chain joins TRBV7-2 to TRBJ1-1; 7 positions agree with TRBD1. The germline CDR1 and CDR2 sequences are SGHTA and FQGNSA. The CDR3 has 15 residues. Germline trimming cut 3 bases from V and 4 bases from J; bases unmatched to any gene: 8. The CDR3 nucleotides are TGTGCCAGCAGCTTGGGAAGGGGGCGCGTCACTGAAGCTTTCTTT. This translates into CASSLGRGRVTEAFF. Full variable domain (missing parts from reference TRBV7-2 and TRBJ1-1): GAGVSQSPSNKVTEKGKDVELRCDPISGHTALYWYRQSLGQGLEFLIYFQGNSAPDKSGLPSDRFSAERTGGSVSTLTIQRTQQEDSAVYLCASSLGRGRVTEAFFGQGTRLTVV.

The chain employs TRBV29-1 and TRBJ2-1; TRBD2 agrees at 11 bases. This CDR3 region has 15 residues. J lost 2 bases, V lost 7 bases, and 7 bases had no gene match. Germline V gives CDR1 SQVTM, CDR2 ANQGSEA. The DNA for the CDR3 is TGCAGCGACGGGACTAGCGGAGGGCCCTACAATGAGCAGTTCTTC. The encoded protein is CSDGTSGGPYNEQFF.

The chain joins TRBV6-2 or TRBV6-3 to TRBJ2-7, with D tentatively TRBD1 (6 bases). This CDR3 is 16 amino acids long. Germline-derived CDR1 and CDR2 are MNHEY and SVGEGT. V gave up 0 bases and J gave up 0 bases, with 12 bases separating them. Written as DNA, the CDR3 is TGTGCCAGCAGTTACTCCTCTGGGGGCCTCTCCTACGAGCAGTACTTC. Protein product: CASSYSSGGLSYEQYF.

This clonotype showed up many times. The V gene is TRBV20-1, the J gene TRBJ1-6; TRBD1 aligns across 9 bases. Germline V gives CDR1 DFQATT, CDR2 SNEGSKA (reference sequence). After removal of 3 bases from V and 7 bases from J, the junction contained 10 bases not matched to a gene. The CDR3 has 16 residues. Here the CDR3 reads CSASLTGGLPNSPLHF. CDR3 DNA: TGCAGTGCTAGCTTGACAGGGGGTCTCCCGAATTCACCCCTCCACTTT.

This clonotype was recorded a few times. The V and J genes are TRBV19 and TRBJ1-5; 10 nucleotides match TRBD1. Germline values: CDR1 LNHDA, CDR2 SQIVND (reference sequence). V was pared by 6 bases and J by 4 bases, with 6 bases of the junction left unmatched. This CDR3 is 15 amino acids long. For the CDR3, the DNA is TGTGCCAGTAGGAGCGGGACAGGGGTTAATCAGCCCCAGCATTTT. Translating gives CASRSGTGVNQPQHF.

The chain carries TRBV7-2 and TRBJ2-3, with D tentatively TRBD2 (6 bases). Germline lookup yields CDR1 SGHTA and CDR2 FQGNSA. The CDR3 is 15 amino acids. Trimming removed 2 bases from V and 4 bases from J, with 13 bases in between. The CDR3 protein is CASSLLEGRADTQYF. The CDR3 DNA is TGTGCCAGCAGCTTATTGGAGGGAAGGGCAGATACGCAGTATTTT.

This clonotype has a handful of counts. The V call is TRBV20-1, the J call TRBJ2-3; 10 nucleotides line up with TRBD2. The ends lost 3 bases at V and 2 bases at J; junction bases unmatched: 5. CDR1 and CDR2 (germline): DFQATT, SNEGSKA (reference sequence). CDR3 length: 15 residues. The chain's CDR3 is CSASLTSGLTDTQYF. CDR3 bases: TGCAGTGCTAGCCTGACTAGCGGGCTCACAGATACGCAGTATTTT.

This clonotype was found many times. The CDR3 DNA follows: TGTGCCAGCAGCTTAGAGTACAGGGCCATTCGTGAGCAGTTCTTC. Translating it yields CASSLEYRAIREQFF. The chain couples TRBV7-2 to TRBJ2-1; D perhaps matches TRBD1 (6 bases). Germline V gives CDR1 SGHTA, CDR2 FQGNSA. Trimming left V 1 base short and J 9 bases short, with 16 bases between. This CDR3 has 15 amino acids.

This clonotype was counted a few times. The rearrangement joins TRBV15 to TRBJ2-3; D unresolved. This CDR3 comprises 15 residues. V was cut by 2 bases and J by 6 bases, with 15 bases left in between. CDR1 is LNHNV and CDR2 is YYDKDF in the germline V gene (reference sequence). The CDR3 DNA is TGTGCCACCAGCAGACTACAGTTACCTCCGGATACGCAGTATTTT. Its protein product is CATSRLQLPPDTQYF.

The chain carries TRBV5-1 and TRBJ2-1; 14 bases line up with TRBD2. With V trimmed by 0 bases and J by 6 bases, 5 bases remained unmatched. This CDR3 has 17 residues. Germline V CDR1 and CDR2: SGHRS, YFSETQ. CDR3 protein: CASSLGLAGGSSNEQFF. CDR3 in DNA: TGCGCCAGCAGCTTGGGACTAGCGGGAGGGTCATCCAATGAGCAGTTCTTC.

This clonotype was counted between two and nine times. J is TRBJ1-1 and V is TRBV10-3; D call uncertain. Trimming removed 3 bases from V and 2 bases from J, with 7 bases in between. The CDR3 spans 13 residues. The germline V gene has CDR1 ENHRY and CDR2 SYGVKD. In DNA, the CDR3 is TGTGCCATCAGTGACAAAGATAACACTGAAGCTTTCTTT. Protein product: CAISDKDNTEAFF.

For this clonotype: Since a much larger clone is just one base distant, this may be a read error. The V gene is TRBV7-9, the J gene TRBJ2-1; D is ambiguous. This CDR3 is built from 14 residues. Germline V gives CDR1 SEHNR, CDR2 FQNEAQ (reference sequence). Trimming took off 5 bases at V and 8 bases at J, with 16 bases between the two ends. The CDR3 nucleotides read TGTGCCAGCAGCCCCCCGGGTCGGTACCATGAGCAGTTCTTC. Translation gives CASSPPGRYHEQFF. The whole variable domain, filled in from reference TRBV7-9 and TRBJ2-1, reads DTGVSQNPRHKITKRGQNVTFRCDPISEHNRLYWYRQTLGQGPEFLTYFQNEAQLEKSRLLSDRFSAERPKGSFSTLEIQRTEQGDSAMYLCASSPPGRYHEQFFGPGTRLTVL.

This clonotype was seen at least ten times. This chain links TRBV27 with TRBJ2-7; D might be TRBD1 (5 bases). This CDR3 spans 15 amino acids. Germline CDR1 is MNHEY and CDR2 is SMNVEV (reference sequence). V was trimmed by 5 bases and J by 2 bases, leaving 16 bases between them. The CDR3 loop reads CASSPPGMGTYEQYF. CDR3 DNA: TGTGCCAGCAGTCCCCCAGGGATGGGGACCTACGAGCAGTACTTC.

This clonotype has at least ten counts. The chain uses TRBV4-2 and TRBJ2-1, with a weak D call TRBD2 (6 bases). The V gene's germline CDR1 is LGHNA and CDR2 YNFKEQ. Between the trimmed V and J ends, which lost 5 bases and 0 bases, there was a span of 14 bases. CDR3 length: 16 residues. Here the CDR3 reads CASSNPRGSSYNEQFF. In DNA, the CDR3 is TGTGCCAGCAGCAACCCGCGGGGTAGCTCCTACAATGAGCAGTTCTTC.